This T cell receptor (beta chain) was identified during a study of T cell responses to AZD1222 COVID-19 vaccine. Notes on the study in general: Spike was spanned by vaccine-associated CD4 TCRs, which were dominant at 160-218 and 743-854.

Using immunoSEQ multiplex PCR, the repertoire was profiled, and TCRdb retains in-frame clones only, with some absent. The sample records roughly 150,000 clones, roughly 92% being singletons. Details on this clone: As yet, its antigen is unknown.

Trimming left V 0 bases short and J 4 bases short, with 18 bases between. The CDR3 totals 17 residues. The germline V gene has CDR1 MNHNS and CDR2 SASEGT. The V gene is TRBV6-1, the J gene TRBJ1-1, with TRBD1 as a possible D gene (5 bases). The source material was peripheral blood, sampled on day 0 of AZD1222 vaccination. The receptor was isolated from an adult in good health. DNA for the CDR3: TGTGCCAGCAGTGAAGCGGCAGGGTTTTGGAAGAGCACTGAAGCTTTCTTT. Amino acids: CASSEAAGFWKSTEAFF.